This T cell receptor (beta chain) came from a study of shared clonotypes between healthy human individuals. Study information: Per donor, CD8 memory used one plate, CD8 naive used two, CD4 memory used three and CD4 naive used three.

Selected positively for CCR7 and CD45RO-negative, naive CD8 cells excluded terminally differentiated effector memory CD45RA+ cells. V was trimmed by 4 bases and J by 4 bases, leaving 17 bases between them. The CDR3 spans 16 residues. Germline-derived CDR1 and CDR2 are SGHDT and YYEEEE. The assay was immunoSEQ multiplex PCR, and TCRdb's table has in-frame clones only and misses some. This repertoire shows under 700,000 clones, about 95% found once; its top ten account for about 0.11%. The sequencing sample was made of naive CD8+ T cells sorted from blood. The sequence derives from a woman aged 25 to 39 in good health. V gene TRBV5-6 combines with J gene TRBJ1-4, with D hard to call. The CDR3 DNA sequence: TGTGCCAGCAGCGATCGACCGAGACACGTTAATGAAAAACTGTTTTTT. It yields the protein CASSDRPRHVNEKLFF.